This section outlines one T cell receptor (beta chain) sequence together with its context. Antigen: not known. Produced via immunoSEQ multiplex PCR; TCRdb's table is partial and in-frame only. The sample has 25,000 to 30,000 clones; roughly 85% are singletons. This entry belongs to a study of T cell clonotyping in hematopoietic cell transplantation. General observations from the study: Recipient TCR diversity dropped after transplant; expanded clonotypes rose from day 30 to 180. At the given depth, recipient repertoires were over 95% de novo clonotypes. CD4 and CD8 repertoire contributions could not be separated without sorting.

CDR3 size: 14 residues. The V end was cut by 0 bases, the J end by 10 bases, with 14 bases between. Germline CDR1 MNHEY, CDR2 SMNVEV (reference sequence). Time point given: recipient sample about 28 days before transplant, after cytoreduction. The J gene is TRBJ2-3, the V gene TRBV27, with a tentative D call TRBD2 (6 bases). Sequenced here: peripheral blood mononuclear cells, sampled before stem cell transplant. This receptor was taken from a man aged 40-55 years with acute myeloid leukemia. Some clones in this sample may be carry-over from other donors' samples. This chain's CDR3 is CASSLSSRTNAQYF. The CDR3 DNA reads TGTGCCAGCAGTTTATCGTCCCGGACTAACGCGCAGTATTTT.